This passage covers 28 T cell receptor beta chains from one sample sequenced in a study of blood T cell repertoires in COVID-19 (TCRdb year 2020). The library came from the immunoSEQ multiplex PCR assay. TCRdb holds this immuneACCESS table with in-frame rearrangements only. Some clones are missing; in checked studies, unresolved V genes explain under half, and the rest has no known cause. The sample table lists fewer than 120,000 clones, approximately 70% of them with a count of one. The ten largest clones represent about 8.3% of the sample. Sequencing was done on a sample of peripheral blood. These receptors all come from a woman in her sixties or seventies with acute or convalescent COVID-19.

This clone showed up just once. This sequence joins TRBV25-1 and TRBJ2-1; maybe TRBD2 (7 bases). Germline-derived CDR1 and CDR2 are MGHDK and SYGVNS. The CDR3 extends over 16 amino acids. V shed 6 bases and J shed 3 bases, with 18 bases lying between them. CDR3: CASRRGAGDYYNEQFF. The DNA for the CDR3 is TGTGCCAGCAGGAGGGGGGCAGGGGACTACTACAATGAGCAGTTCTTC.

This rearrangement joins TRBV7-2 to TRBJ1-2; 10 nucleotides agree with TRBD1. Losses at the gene ends were 6 bases for V and 4 bases for J; bases not matched to a gene: 8. Germline V gene data show CDR1 as SGHTA and CDR2 as FQGNSA. This CDR3 comprises 15 residues. Here the CDR3 DNA reads TGTGCCAGCAGTTCTTGGGACAGGGGTGTCTATGGCTACACCTTC. Translated: CASSSWDRGVYGYTF.

The rearrangement uses TRBV7-9 and TRBJ2-7; tentatively, D is TRBD1 (6 bases). From germline, CDR1 is SEHNR and CDR2 FQNEAQ (reference sequence). Trimming took 6 bases from V and 5 from J, leaving 20 bases between them. The CDR3 runs 15 residues. CDR3 nucleotide sequence: TGTGCCAGCAGGCAACACTCGGGACAACCAGACGAGCAGTACTTC. It codes for CASRQHSGQPDEQYF.

The CDR3 is CASSQDASGNEQFF. CDR3 DNA sequence: TGTGCCAGCAGCCAAGATGCTAGCGGGAATGAGCAGTTCTTC. The chain carries TRBV3-1 (or the pseudogene TRBV3-2) and TRBJ2-1; 8 positions agree with TRBD2. This CDR3 is built from 14 residues. Germline CDR1 and CDR2: LGHDT and YNNKEL (reference sequence). V was pared by 0 bases and J by 7 bases, with 2 bases of the junction left unmatched.

Written as DNA, the CDR3 is TGTGCCAGCTCAGCGTCGAACTCTGGAAACACCATATATTTT. It specifies CASSASNSGNTIYF. The chain couples TRBV18 to TRBJ1-3; D not resolved. V shed 5 bases and J shed 0 bases, with 8 bases lying between them. CDR3 size: 14 residues. CDR1 and CDR2 (germline): KGHSH, LQKENI. The complete variable domain, with remaining parts taken from reference TRBV18 and TRBJ1-3, reads NAGVMQNPRHLVRRRGQEARLRCSPMKGHSHVYWYRQLPEEGLKFMVYLQKENIIDESGMPKERFSAEFPKEGPSILRIQQVVRGDSAAYFCASSASNSGNTIYFGEGSWLTVV.

This clone was observed once. The chain recombines TRBV3-1 (or the pseudogene TRBV3-2) with TRBJ2-7; 7 nucleotides align to TRBD2. Germline V lookup: CDR1 LGHDT, CDR2 YNNKEL (reference sequence). This CDR3 has 15 residues. Unmatched junction bases numbered 5, after V lost 1 base and J lost 2 bases. The CDR3 DNA reads as TGTGCCAGCAGCCAAGGGGCGGGAGTCCCCTACGAGCAGTACTTC. This translates into CASSQGAGVPYEQYF.

The CDR3 is CASSLTSGGYNEQFF. The DNA of the CDR3 is TGTGCCAGCAGCTTGACTAGCGGGGGTTACAATGAGCAGTTCTTC. The chain combines TRBV11-2 with TRBJ2-1; 12 bases agree with TRBD2. CDR3 length equals 15 residues. With V trimmed by 3 bases and J by 4 bases, 1 base remained unmatched. Germline CDR1 reads SGHAT; CDR2 reads FQNNGV.

The genes are TRBV6-5 and TRBJ2-3; 9 positions match TRBD2. V was clipped by 6 bases and J by 1 base; unmatched bases: 5. This CDR3 comprises 15 residues. The V gene's germline CDR1 is MNHEY and CDR2 SVGAGI. CDR3 sequence: CASRRGLAGTDTQYF. In DNA, the CDR3 is TGTGCCAGCAGGCGGGGACTAGCCGGCACAGATACGCAGTATTTT.

The rearrangement joins TRBV7-2 to TRBJ2-7; the D is unclear. With 5 bases removed from V and 6 bases from J, the gap between germline ends came to 17 bases. The CDR3 has 14 residues. The germline V gene has CDR1 SGHTA and CDR2 FQGNSA. For the CDR3, the DNA is TGTGCCAGCAGCCGCGGTGGCATTGCTGTCGAGCAGTACTTC. Its protein product is CASSRGGIAVEQYF.

V gene TRBV7-2 combines with J gene TRBJ1-6, with D possibly matching TRBD1 (5 bases). CDR3 length equals 14 residues. Germline values: CDR1 SGHTA, CDR2 FQGNSA. V was pared by 1 base and J by 10 bases, with 11 bases between. In DNA form, the CDR3 reads TGTGCCAGCAGCTTAGAGGACATTGGGTCACCCCTCCACTTT. It yields the protein CASSLEDIGSPLHF.

The table lists this clone with a few counts. This chain uses TRBV19 with TRBJ1-5; 9 bases map to TRBD1. The CDR3 sequence is 15 residues long. In germline, CDR1 is LNHDA, CDR2 SQIVND (reference sequence). V lost 7 bases to trimming and J lost 5 bases; unmatched junction nucleotides: 9. The CDR3 DNA sequence: TGTGCCAGTACCGCGGACAGGGGAAACTATCAGCCCCAGCATTTT. Translated: CASTADRGNYQPQHF. The complete variable domain, with remaining parts taken from reference TRBV19 and TRBJ1-5, reads DGGITQSPKYLFRKEGQNVTLSCEQNLNHDAMYWYRQDPGQGLRLIYYSQIVNDFQKGDIAEGYSVSREKKESFPLTVTSAQKNPTAFYLCASTADRGNYQPQHFGDGTRLSIL.

This clone was counted only a few times. The chain employs TRBV7-3 and TRBJ1-1; the match to TRBD1 covers 7 bases. This CDR3 has 13 amino acids. Trimming cost V 5 bases and J 4 bases; bases outside gene matches: 4. Germline V gives CDR1 SGHTA, CDR2 FQGTGA. CDR3 loop: CASSRDRVTEAFF. The CDR3, as DNA: TGTGCCAGCAGCAGAGACAGGGTCACTGAAGCTTTCTTT.

The chain employs TRBV30 and TRBJ2-7, with TRBD2 as a possible D gene (5 bases). Germline V lookup: CDR1 GTSNPN, CDR2 SVGIG (reference sequence). This CDR3 has 14 amino acids. The ends were cut back, 4 bases at V and 0 bases at J, with 13 bases in the middle. This CDR3 reads CAWTPLGSSYEQYF. In DNA, the CDR3 is TGTGCCTGGACCCCCTTGGGGAGCTCCTACGAGCAGTACTTC.

This chain connects TRBV7-6 to TRBJ1-1; D unresolved. The CDR3 contains 15 residues. Germline CDR1 is SGHVS and CDR2 is FNYEAQ. V was pared by 5 bases and J by 2 bases, with 15 bases between. The CDR3 sequence is CASSKDTSRNTEAFF. The DNA for the CDR3 is TGTGCCAGCAGCAAAGACACCTCCCGCAACACTGAAGCTTTCTTT.

This rearrangement joins TRBV7-2 to TRBJ1-2, with 8 bases identical to TRBD1. The germline V gene encodes CDR1 SGHTA and CDR2 FQGNSA. The CDR3 loop spans 15 amino acids. The trim removed 4 bases at V and 6 bases at J, leaving 10 bases unmatched. CDR3 DNA: TGTGCCAGCAGCTCATCCCTGACAGGGGCAGATGGCTACACCTTC. This sequence encodes CASSSSLTGADGYTF.

V is TRBV30 and J is TRBJ1-6; D is unclear. V dropped 4 bases and J dropped 7 bases, with 11 bases sitting between them. The CDR3 contains 13 residues. Germline CDR1 reads GTSNPN; CDR2 reads SVGIG (reference sequence). Here the CDR3 reads CAWTYGANSPLHF. In DNA, the CDR3 is TGTGCCTGGACTTACGGTGCAAATTCACCCCTCCACTTT.

The chain links TRBV28 to TRBJ2-5, with 9 bases lining up with TRBD1. Trimming cost V 6 bases and J 5 bases; bases outside gene matches: 10. The CDR3 totals 15 residues. The germline CDR1 and CDR2 sequences are MDHEN and SYDVKM. CDR3 sequence: CASRPDTGGRETQYF. CDR3 nucleotides: TGTGCCAGCAGACCAGATACAGGGGGCAGGGAGACCCAGTACTTC.

This clone was seen only once. The chain recombines TRBV7-9 with TRBJ1-1; the match to TRBD1 covers 8 bases. Germline V gene sequence: CDR1 SEHNR, CDR2 FQNEAQ (reference sequence). Germline trimming cut 5 bases from V and 5 bases from J; bases unmatched to any gene: 4. The CDR3 length is 13 residues. CDR3 region: CASSVTGGTEAFF. The DNA for the CDR3 is TGTGCCAGCAGCGTCACAGGGGGTACTGAAGCTTTCTTT. The full variable domain, in which reference TRBV7-9 and TRBJ1-1 provide the parts outside the CDR3, is DTGVSQNPRHKITKRGQNVTFRCDPISEHNRLYWYRQTLGQGPEFLTYFQNEAQLEKSRLLSDRFSAERPKGSFSTLEIQRTEQGDSAMYLCASSVTGGTEAFFGQGTRLTVV.

The gene calls are TRBV7-9 and TRBJ1-4; maybe TRBD1 (6 bases). V was trimmed by 5 bases and J by 7 bases, leaving 17 bases between them. CDR3 length equals 15 residues. Germline loops: CDR1 SEHNR, CDR2 FQNEAQ (reference sequence). The CDR3 loop is CASSSGARGGEKLFF. Written as DNA, the CDR3 is TGTGCCAGCAGCAGCGGGGCCAGGGGAGGTGAAAAACTGTTTTTT.

This clone has ten or more counts. The chain has TRBV4-3 and TRBJ2-1; TRBD1 agrees at 12 bases. J was trimmed by 5 bases and V by 1 base; bases with no gene match: 0. The CDR3 is 15 amino acids. CDR1 is LGHNA and CDR2 is YSLEER in the germline V gene. The CDR3 bases are TGCGCCAGCAGCCAAGGGGACAGGGGGCACAATGAGCAGTTCTTC. Translating it yields CASSQGDRGHNEQFF.

This clone showed up just once. V is TRBV19 and J is TRBJ2-2; D may be TRBD1 (5 bases). The germline V gene has CDR1 LNHDA and CDR2 SQIVND (reference sequence). There are 15 residues in the CDR3. Between the trimmed V and J ends, which lost 5 bases and 4 bases, there was a span of 14 bases. CDR3 DNA: TGTGCCAGTAGTCCTAGGACAACCTTCACCGGGGAGCTGTTTTTT. Protein product: CASSPRTTFTGELFF.

This chain links TRBV20-1 with TRBJ1-2; no reliable D call. The CDR3 totals 11 residues. Germline V gene sequence: CDR1 DFQATT, CDR2 SNEGSKA (reference sequence). V was clipped by 0 bases and J by 4 bases, with 3 bases between them. The CDR3 region has the DNA TGCAGTGCTAGAGAAGCCTATGGCTACACCTTC. Translating it yields CSAREAYGYTF.

The chain uses TRBV4-3 and TRBJ1-6; possible D gene TRBD1, 5 bases. The CDR3 is made up of 14 amino acids. From germline, CDR1 is LGHNA and CDR2 YSLEER. The V gene lost 1 base and the J gene lost 7 bases, with 8 bases spanning the gap. The CDR3 DNA sequence: TGCGCCAGCAGCCAAGGGGGCTTGAATTCACCCCTCCACTTT. This gives the protein CASSQGGLNSPLHF.

This clone was observed a handful of times. CDR3 loop: CASSLSQFNQPQHF. CDR3 DNA sequence: TGTGCCAGCAGCTTAAGCCAATTCAATCAGCCCCAGCATTTT. The chain carries TRBV7-8 and TRBJ1-5; no reliable D call. CDR3 length: 14 residues. Germline CDR1 is SGHVS and CDR2 is FQNEAQ. The germline V and J ends were trimmed by 2 bases and 3 bases, with 8 bases remaining between them.

This clone came up a few times. The rearrangement uses TRBV5-8 and TRBJ2-5; a possible D gene is TRBD2 (6 bases). Germline V gene data show CDR1 as SGHTS and CDR2 as YDEGEE. Trimming cost V 3 bases and J 5 bases, with 14 bases left between them. This CDR3 spans 14 amino acids. CDR3 nucleotides: TGTGCCAGCAGCTCCCGCAGGAGGGCCGAGACCCAGTACTTC. It translates to CASSSRRRAETQYF.

The chain combines TRBV2 with TRBJ2-5, with 8 bases that match TRBD1. The CDR3 is made up of 14 amino acids. With V trimmed by 7 bases and J by 5 bases, 9 bases remained unmatched. Germline loops: CDR1 SNHLY, CDR2 FYNNEI. Here the CDR3 DNA reads TGTGCCAGCACATCGGACAGGGCGGGGGAGACCCAGTACTTC. Its protein product is CASTSDRAGETQYF.

The V call is TRBV5-4, the J call TRBJ1-2; 7 positions agree with TRBD1. Germline loops: CDR1 SGHNT, CDR2 YYREEE (reference sequence). With V trimmed by 2 bases and J by 4 bases, 5 bases remained unmatched. This CDR3 region has 14 residues. The CDR3 DNA follows: TGTGCCAGCAGCTTTCTTCGGGACAGCTATGGCTACACCTTC. Amino acids: CASSFLRDSYGYTF. Based on the CDR3 plus reference TRBV5-4 and TRBJ1-2, the full variable domain is ETGVTQSPTHLIKTRGQQVTLRCSSQSGHNTVSWYQQALGQGPQFIFQYYREEENGRGNFPPRFSGLQFPNYSSELNVNALELDDSALYLCASSFLRDSYGYTFGSGTRLTVV.

V and J are TRBV28 and TRBJ1-5; 7 nucleotides match TRBD1. This CDR3 has 13 residues. Losses at the gene ends were 11 bases for V and 0 bases for J; bases not matched to a gene: 4. Germline CDR1 MDHEN, CDR2 SYDVKM. CDR3 in amino acids: CAGGGYSNQPQHF. The CDR3 nucleotides read TGTGCCGGAGGGGGCTATAGCAATCAGCCCCAGCATTTT.